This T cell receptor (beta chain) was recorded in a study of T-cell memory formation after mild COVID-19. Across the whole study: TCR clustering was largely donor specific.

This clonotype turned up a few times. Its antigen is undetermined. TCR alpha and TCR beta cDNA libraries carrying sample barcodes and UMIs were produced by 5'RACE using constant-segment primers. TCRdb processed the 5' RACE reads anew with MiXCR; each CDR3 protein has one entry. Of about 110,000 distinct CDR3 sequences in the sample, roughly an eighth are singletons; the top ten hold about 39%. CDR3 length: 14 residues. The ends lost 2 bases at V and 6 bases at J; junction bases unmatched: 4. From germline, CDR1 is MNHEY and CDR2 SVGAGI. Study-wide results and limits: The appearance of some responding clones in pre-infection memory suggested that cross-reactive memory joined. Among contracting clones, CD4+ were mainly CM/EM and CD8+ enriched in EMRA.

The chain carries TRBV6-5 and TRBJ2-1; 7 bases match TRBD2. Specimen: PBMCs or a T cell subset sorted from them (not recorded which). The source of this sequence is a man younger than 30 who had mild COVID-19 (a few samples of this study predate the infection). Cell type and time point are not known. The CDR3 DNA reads TGTGCCAGCAGTTACATGGGGGGGGGCAATGAGCAGTTCTTC. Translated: CASSYMGGGNEQFF.